These T cell receptor beta chains were read from a single sample in a study of blood T cell repertoires in COVID-19. Repertoires were generated with immunoSEQ multiplex PCR, while TCRdb's copy carries only in-frame clones and drops some. The sample has hundreds of thousands of clones, about 90% seen once. The sample consisted of PBMCs or T cells enriched from blood (not recorded which). These receptors all come from a man in his forties in a cohort exposed to, infected with or recovered from COVID-19 (not recorded which). The CDR3 runs from the conserved cysteine through the conserved F or W. D genes are given only for firm matches. Size is omitted from some rows. Given values are once, few, many or a class for expanded clones.

>.|TRBJ1-1|once|TRBV19
TGTGCCAGTAGTTTCGGACAGCCTGAAGCTTTCTTT
CASSFGQPEAFF
>TRBD1|TRBJ1-4|few|TRBV9
TGTGCCAGCAGCTCGGGACAGCCCAATGAAAAACTGTTTTTT
CASSSGQPNEKLFF
>TRBD2|TRBJ2-7|.|TRBV2
TGTGCCAGCAGGCGGGACTACCCCTACGAGCAGTACTTC
CASRRDYPYEQYF
>.|TRBJ1-6|.|TRBV2
TGTGCCAGCAGGGGCACCCAACAACAGGGTCCTAATTCACCCCTCCACTTT
CASRGTQQQGPNSPLHF
>TRBD2|TRBJ2-1|.|TRBV5-6
TGTGCCAGCAGCTTGGGGCTAGCGGGAGGAAGGCATGAGCAGTTCTTC
CASSLGLAGGRHEQFF
>.|TRBJ2-3|.|TRBV25-1
TGTGCCAGCAGTGACACAGGTCAAGGGGCAGATACGCAGTATTTT
CASSDTGQGADTQYF
>TRBD2|TRBJ2-1|.|TRBV3-1/TRBV3-2
TGTGCCAGCAGCCATGTAGCGGGAAGCTATGAGCAGTTCTTC
CASSHVAGSYEQFF
>.|TRBJ1-1|.|TRBV7-9
TGTGCCAGCAGCCAACAGGGGAACACTGAAGCTTTCTTT
CASSQQGNTEAFF
>TRBD2|TRBJ2-3|.|TRBV18
TGTGCCAGCTCACCACCGGTTTTCGAGCGGGAGGGAACCACAGATACGCAGTATTTT
CASSPPVFEREGTTDTQYF
>TRBD1|TRBJ2-2|.|TRBV28
TGTGCCAGCAGTTCGGGACAGGGGACCTCGAACACCGGGGAGCTGTTTTTT
CASSSGQGTSNTGELFF
>TRBD1|TRBJ2-7|.|TRBV27
TGTGCCAGCAGTTTAGGGACAGCCTACGAGCAGTACTTC
CASSLGTAYEQYF
>.|TRBJ2-7|.|TRBV5-1
TGCGCCAGCAGCCTACAGGGAAACGAGCAGTACTTC
CASSLQGNEQYF
>.|TRBJ2-2|.|TRBV30
TGTGCCTGGAGACTAACCGGGGAGCTGTTTTTT
CAWRLTGELFF
>.|TRBJ2-5|.|TRBV19
TGTGCCAGTAGTATTGTGGGGCCCAGAGCTAAAGAGACCCAGTACTTC
CASSIVGPRAKETQYF
>.|TRBJ1-2|.|TRBV10-3
TGTGCCATCAGTGGTTTGCGAAATACTCAATATGGCTACACCTTC
CAISGLRNTQYGYTF
>.|TRBJ1-4|once|TRBV5-1
TGCGCCAGCAGCCCCCGCGAGCCCAATGAAAAACTGTTTTTT
CASSPREPNEKLFF
>.|TRBJ1-1|.|TRBV6-5
TGTGCCAGTAAAGAGGGTTCTGGGAACACTGAAGCTTTCTTT
CASKEGSGNTEAFF
>TRBD2|TRBJ2-1|.|TRBV27
TGTGCCAGCAGTTTCGGCCGCGGGAGGAGAACCTACAATGAGCAGTTCTTC
CASSFGRGRRTYNEQFF
>.|TRBJ1-1|.|TRBV19
TGTGCCAGTAGTATCTCCCCACCGAGGGGAGGTCGGACTGAAGCTTTCTTT
CASSISPPRGGRTEAFF
>TRBD1|TRBJ1-2|.|TRBV27
TGTGCCAGCAGTTTATCGGGGGACAGGGCCCACTATGGCTACACCTTC
CASSLSGDRAHYGYTF
>.|TRBJ1-4|.|TRBV5-1
TGCGCCAGCAGCTCCGGACAGTCCACAACTAATGAAAAACTGTTTTTT
CASSSGQSTTNEKLFF
>.|TRBJ1-1|.|TRBV5-8
TGTGCCAGCAGCTTGGGGACCAGAGGGACTGAAGCTTTCTTT
CASSLGTRGTEAFF
>TRBD2|TRBJ2-1|.|TRBV10-1
TGCGCCAGCAGTGAGCTAGCGGGATCGTACAATGAGCAGTTCTTC
CASSELAGSYNEQFF
>TRBD1|TRBJ1-1|.|TRBV7-9
TGTGCCAGCAGCTTAGCGACAGGGGTGAACACTGAAGCTTTCTTT
CASSLATGVNTEAFF
>.|TRBJ2-7|.|TRBV6-5
TGTGCCAGCAGTTCCCCGGGACAAGCATACGAGCAGTACTTC
CASSSPGQAYEQYF
>TRBD1|TRBJ2-1|.|TRBV9
TGTGCCAGCAGCGTAGGGGCCGGGACAGTCTACAATGAGCAGTTCTTC
CASSVGAGTVYNEQFF
>TRBD1|TRBJ1-3|.|TRBV2
TGTGCCAGCATGCGGACAGGGACTGGAAACACCATATATTTT
CASMRTGTGNTIYF
>.|TRBJ1-5|.|TRBV23-1
TGCGCCAGCAGTCAACAGGACATTCAGCCCCAGCATTTT
CASSQQDIQPQHF